The 13 T cell receptor beta chains below come from one sample, sequenced in a study of OX40 agonist ivuxolimab in advanced cancers. Measured with immunoSEQ multiplex PCR; TCRdb has only the in-frame clones, and not every one. The sample contains 60,000 to 70,000 clones, 82% of which appear only once. The input for sequencing was CD4+ or CD8+ T cells sorted from blood, taken in a trial of the OX40 agonist ivuxolimab. The receptors come from an adult with an advanced solid tumor such as melanoma, head and neck, liver or kidney cancer.

This clone was seen only once. The gene calls are TRBV10-1 and TRBJ2-1; D gene ambiguous. CDR3 size: 14 residues. Trimming pared 7 bases from V and 3 bases from J, leaving 13 bases between. Germline-derived CDR1 and CDR2 are WNHNN and SYGVQD (reference sequence). CDR3 sequence (DNA): TGCGCCAGCACAAACGGGTCACACTACAATGAGCAGTTCTTC. Protein product: CASTNGSHYNEQFF.

The CDR3 DNA follows: TGTGCCAGCAGCCAAGCCACTACAATATCCCAGTACTTC. Its translation is CASSQATTISQYF. The J gene is TRBJ2-5, the V gene TRBV14; D not certain. Germline-derived CDR1 and CDR2 are SGHDN and FVKESK. Trimming removed 1 base at V and 9 bases at J, with 12 bases between. This CDR3 has 13 residues.

This clone has a handful of counts. This chain uses TRBV6-6 with TRBJ1-2, with D possibly matching TRBD1 (6 bases). Trimming pared 5 bases from V and 3 bases from J, leaving 16 bases between. The CDR3 extends over 15 amino acids. The germline CDR1 and CDR2 sequences are MNHNY and SVGAGI (reference sequence). The DNA for the CDR3 is TGTGCCAGCAGTGACGGCGGGGGCGTTGACTATGGCTACACCTTC. It codes for CASSDGGGVDYGYTF.

The J gene is TRBJ2-3, the V gene TRBV27; maybe TRBD2 (6 bases). Germline-derived CDR1 and CDR2 are MNHEY and SMNVEV (reference sequence). V was cut by 7 bases and J by 2 bases, with 10 bases left in between. This CDR3 is built from 13 residues. The CDR3: CASTWGVTDTQYF. In DNA, the CDR3 is TGTGCCAGCACCTGGGGGGTCACAGATACGCAGTATTTT.

The rearrangement uses TRBV5-4 and TRBJ2-4; 7 bases map to TRBD2. CDR1 is SGHNT, CDR2 YYREEE, per germline (reference sequence). The CDR3 totals 13 residues. V trimming: 2 bases; J trimming: 7 bases; junction bases outside the gene matches: 3. The CDR3 loop is CASSFSGGNIQYF. For the CDR3, the DNA is TGTGCCAGCAGCTTTTCCGGGGGGAACATTCAGTACTTC.

This rearrangement joins TRBV7-9 to TRBJ2-3; D is perhaps TRBD2 (7 bases). The CDR3 spans 18 residues. V lost 0 bases, J lost 2 bases, and 18 bases lay in between. Germline lookup yields CDR1 SEHNR and CDR2 FQNEAQ (reference sequence). The CDR3 DNA reads TGTGCCAGCAGCTTAGCCTCCTGGGCGGGGGCCGTCACAGATACGCAGTATTTT. This gives the protein CASSLASWAGAVTDTQYF.

The rearrangement uses TRBV5-6 and TRBJ1-5, with TRBD1 matching 7 bases. J was trimmed by 4 bases and V by 0 bases; bases with no gene match: 1. Germline V CDR1 and CDR2: SGHDT, YYEEEE. The CDR3 sequence is 14 residues long. CDR3 sequence: CASSLATGNQPQHF. In DNA, the CDR3 is TGTGCCAGCAGCTTGGCGACAGGGAATCAGCCCCAGCATTTT.

This chain joins TRBV6-6 and TRBJ2-7; 8 bases align to TRBD1. CDR3 length equals 15 residues. Trimming cost V 4 bases and J 6 bases; bases outside gene matches: 11. Germline CDR1 reads MNHNY; CDR2 reads SVGAGI (reference sequence). This CDR3 is CASSSLQGDTGEQYF. The CDR3 DNA reads TGTGCCAGCAGTTCCTTACAGGGGGACACAGGCGAGCAGTACTTC.

A single count supports this clone. This chain links TRBV7-2 with TRBJ2-1, with 10 positions matching TRBD1. The CDR3 consists of 14 residues. V gave up 8 bases and J gave up 5 bases; unmatched junction bases: 6. Germline lookup yields CDR1 SGHTA and CDR2 FQGNSA. The chain's CDR3 is CASQETGGHNEQFF. Written as DNA, the CDR3 is TGTGCCAGCCAGGAGACAGGGGGCCACAATGAGCAGTTCTTC.

The V gene is TRBV5-6, the J gene TRBJ1-5; D might be TRBD1 (6 bases). V was trimmed by 0 bases and J by 2 bases, leaving 15 bases between them. CDR1 SGHDT and CDR2 YYEEEE come from the germline V gene. The CDR3 consists of 17 residues. CDR3 sequence: CASSLEGGRGGNQPQHF. DNA for the CDR3: TGTGCCAGCAGCTTGGAGGGGGGGCGAGGGGGCAATCAGCCCCAGCATTTT. The full variable domain, in which reference TRBV5-6 and TRBJ1-5 provide the parts outside the CDR3, is DAGVTQSPTHLIKTRGQQVTLRCSPKSGHDTVSWYQQALGQGPQFIFQYYEEEERQRGNFPDRFSGHQFPNYSSELNVNALLLGDSALYLCASSLEGGRGGNQPQHFGDGTRLSIL.

The genes are TRBV7-8 and TRBJ1-6, with D unresolved. The germline V gene has CDR1 SGHVS and CDR2 FQNEAQ. With 4 bases removed from V and 9 bases from J, the gap between germline ends came to 13 bases. The CDR3 sequence is 14 residues long. The CDR3 nucleotides read TGTGCCAGCAGCTCGCACGTCGGGTCTTCACCCCTCCACTTT. Translated, it gives CASSSHVGSSPLHF.

This sequence joins TRBV15 and TRBJ1-1; TRBD1 agrees at 8 bases. The germline V gene encodes CDR1 LNHNV and CDR2 YYDKDF (reference sequence). This CDR3 is built from 14 residues. Trimming cost V 5 bases and J 6 bases; bases outside gene matches: 8. The CDR3, as DNA: TGTGCCACCAGCGAGGACAGGGTAAGACCTGAAGCTTTCTTT. It codes for CATSEDRVRPEAFF.

The J gene is TRBJ2-3, the V gene TRBV7-9, with a possible D match to TRBD1 (6 bases). Germline V gene lookup returns CDR1 SEHNR and CDR2 FQNEAQ (reference sequence). This CDR3 spans 17 amino acids. V dropped 5 bases and J dropped 1 base, with 19 bases sitting between them. In DNA, the CDR3 is TGTGCCAGCAGCCCTTCAAGGGGGACCCCGGGCACAGATACGCAGTATTTT. This translates into CASSPSRGTPGTDTQYF.